This TCR beta chain was identified in a study of T cells in localized non-small cell lung cancer. TCRdb keeps only in-frame clones here, not all; method: immunoSEQ multiplex PCR. The data show about 20,000 clones, roughly 89% seen once. Study-level findings and limits: A higher density of T cells in blood coincided with extended overall survival. In adjacent lung, a median roughly 57 of the top 100 tumor clones were found. Heterogeneity stays possible, as sequencing covered only one tumor region. Uninvolved adjacent lung showed the highest T cell clonality, exceeding tumor.

Of note for this clone: The antigen is not known.

The TCR originated in a male donor at least 60 years old with stage I squamous cell lung carcinoma. The sequencing here drew on peripheral blood, taken before any cancer treatment.

CDR3 in amino acids: CASSVTVNTEAFF. The CDR3 region has the DNA TGTGCCAGCAGCGTGACGGTGAACACTGAAGCTTTCTTT. The chain couples TRBV11-2 to TRBJ1-1; no clear D gene. The CDR3 totals 13 residues. Per germline, CDR1 SGHAT and CDR2 FQNNGV. Trimming took off 5 bases at V and 0 bases at J, with 7 bases between the two ends.